The present T cell receptor (beta chain) was sequenced within a study of blood T cell repertoires in COVID-19. Study summary: The origin of the acute and convalescent COVID-19 samples was the United States, Italy and Spain.

In the authors' methods: The assay estimated nucleated cells by amplifying reference gene primers. Some clones are missing from TCRdb's copy, which holds only in-frame ones; the method was immunoSEQ multiplex PCR. Clonal size and the V and J genes are those of that table, whereas D and trimming came from the DNA. This table has 130,000 to 150,000 clones, 70% to 90% appearing once. Input material: peripheral blood. This sequence was found in a woman between 50 and 59 years old with acute or convalescent COVID-19.

As DNA, the CDR3 is TGTGCCAGCAGCCCCACAGGGACCGCTCAGGGTGGCTACACCTTC. This gives the protein CASSPTGTAQGGYTF. This chain links TRBV7-9 with TRBJ1-2, with D possibly matching TRBD1 (6 bases). There are 15 residues in the CDR3. With 5 bases removed from V and 7 bases from J, the gap between germline ends came to 20 bases. The germline V gene encodes CDR1 SEHNR and CDR2 FQNEAQ (reference sequence).